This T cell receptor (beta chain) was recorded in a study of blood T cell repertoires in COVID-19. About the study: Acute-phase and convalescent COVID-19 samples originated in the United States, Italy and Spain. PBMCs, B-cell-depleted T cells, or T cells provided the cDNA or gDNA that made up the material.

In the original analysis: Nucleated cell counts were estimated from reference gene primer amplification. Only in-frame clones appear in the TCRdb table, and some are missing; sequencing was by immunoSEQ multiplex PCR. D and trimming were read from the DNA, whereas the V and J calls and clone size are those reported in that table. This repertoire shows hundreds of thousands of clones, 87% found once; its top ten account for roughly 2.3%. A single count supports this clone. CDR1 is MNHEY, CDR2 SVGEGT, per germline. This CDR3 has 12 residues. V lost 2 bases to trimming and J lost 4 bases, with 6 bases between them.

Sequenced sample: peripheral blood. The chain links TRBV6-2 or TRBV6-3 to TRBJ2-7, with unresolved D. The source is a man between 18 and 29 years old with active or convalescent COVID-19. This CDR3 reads CASSYRRYEQYF. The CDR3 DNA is TGTGCCAGCAGTTACCGCAGATACGAGCAGTACTTC.